This is a list of T cell receptor beta chains from one sample in a study of cytomegalovirus exposure and HLA in healthy donors. The method was immunoSEQ multiplex PCR; TCRdb's version includes in-frame clones alone and lacks a portion of them. The data hold about 94,000 clones, with more than 70% observed a single time. The sample was PBMCs. The origin of the receptors is a woman in her thirties or forties in good health and CMV-seronegative. CDR3s include the opening cysteine and the closing phenylalanine or tryptophan. A D gene is named only where the DNA matches it firmly. Rows give clone size only sometimes, using once, few, many, or a class for an expanded clone.

V gene: TRBV11-2
J gene: TRBJ2-3
D gene: .
clone size: .
CDR3 protein: CASISEPSAGTLTDTQYF
CDR3 DNA: TGTGCCAGCATCTCGGAACCCAGCGCCGGTACCCTCACAGATACGCAGTATTTT

V gene: TRBV18
J gene: TRBJ2-3
D gene: TRBD2
clone size: .
CDR3 protein: CASSRATSEDTQYF
CDR3 DNA: TGTGCCAGCTCACGGGCGACTAGCGAAGATACGCAGTATTTT

V gene: TRBV27
J gene: TRBJ1-2
D gene: TRBD1
clone size: .
CDR3 protein: CASSFGGTGISGYTF
CDR3 DNA: TGTGCCAGCAGTTTTGGGGGGACAGGGATCAGTGGCTACACCTTC

V gene: TRBV29-1
J gene: TRBJ1-1
D gene: .
clone size: .
CDR3 protein: CSVEVGGTLNTEAFF
CDR3 DNA: TGCAGCGTTGAAGTAGGAGGGACCCTGAACACTGAAGCTTTCTTT

V gene: TRBV27
J gene: TRBJ2-7
D gene: .
clone size: .
CDR3 protein: CASRRQVRYEQYF
CDR3 DNA: TGTGCCAGCAGGAGACAGGTCCGGTACGAGCAGTACTTC

V gene: TRBV11-1
J gene: TRBJ2-7
D gene: TRBD1
clone size: .
CDR3 protein: CASSPRTGNYEQYF
CDR3 DNA: TGTGCCAGCAGCCCGCGGACAGGGAACTACGAGCAGTACTTC

V gene: TRBV15
J gene: TRBJ2-1
D gene: TRBD1
clone size: .
CDR3 protein: CATRGTGTIYNEQFF
CDR3 DNA: TGTGCCACCAGAGGGACAGGTACAATATACAATGAGCAGTTCTTC

V gene: TRBV5-6
J gene: TRBJ2-3
D gene: TRBD2
clone size: .
CDR3 protein: CASSLRLAGGPDTQYF
CDR3 DNA: TGTGCCAGCAGTCTTAGACTAGCGGGGGGTCCAGATACGCAGTATTTT

V gene: TRBV28
J gene: TRBJ2-5
D gene: TRBD1
clone size: .
CDR3 protein: CASSSPGQGGETQYF
CDR3 DNA: TGTGCCAGCAGTTCCCCCGGACAGGGTGGAGAGACCCAGTACTTC

V gene: TRBV5-1
J gene: TRBJ2-5
D gene: .
clone size: .
CDR3 protein: CASSLAGITKGGTQYF
CDR3 DNA: TGCGCCAGCAGCTTGGCCGGGATAACGAAAGGTGGGACCCAGTACTTC

V gene: TRBV19
J gene: TRBJ1-2
D gene: .
clone size: once
CDR3 protein: CASSIELLNYGYTF
CDR3 DNA: TGTGCCAGTAGTATCGAGCTACTTAACTATGGCTACACCTTC

V gene: TRBV5-4
J gene: TRBJ2-3
D gene: .
clone size: few
CDR3 protein: CASSLEVSTDTQYF
CDR3 DNA: TGTGCCAGCAGCTTAGAGGTCAGCACAGATACGCAGTATTTT

V gene: TRBV4-1
J gene: TRBJ2-3
D gene: TRBD1
clone size: few
CDR3 protein: CASSQTTGVEGTDTQYF
CDR3 DNA: TGCGCCAGCAGCCAAACAACAGGGGTCGAGGGAACAGATACGCAGTATTTT

V gene: TRBV28
J gene: TRBJ2-2
D gene: TRBD1
clone size: .
CDR3 protein: CASRTGAATGELFF
CDR3 DNA: TGTGCCAGCAGAACAGGGGCGGCCACCGGGGAGCTGTTTTTT

V gene: TRBV6-6
J gene: TRBJ2-4
D gene: TRBD2
clone size: .
CDR3 protein: CASSYGTSGGENIQYF
CDR3 DNA: TGTGCCAGCAGTTACGGGACTAGCGGGGGGGAAAACATTCAGTACTTC

V gene: TRBV28
J gene: TRBJ2-7
D gene: .
clone size: .
CDR3 protein: CASSPNNDYLSFYEQYF
CDR3 DNA: TGTGCCAGCAGTCCGAACAACGACTACTTGAGCTTTTACGAGCAGTACTTC

V gene: TRBV28
J gene: TRBJ1-5
D gene: .
clone size: .
CDR3 protein: CAGSGGFPQPQHF
CDR3 DNA: TGTGCCGGGTCAGGAGGTTTTCCTCAGCCCCAGCATTTT

V gene: TRBV30
J gene: TRBJ2-3
D gene: TRBD2
clone size: .
CDR3 protein: CARAKRGGTYTQYF
CDR3 DNA: TGTGCCAGGGCTAAGCGGGGGGGCACTTATACGCAGTATTTT

V gene: TRBV27
J gene: TRBJ2-5
D gene: TRBD1
clone size: .
CDR3 protein: CASSLEGGWETQYF
CDR3 DNA: TGTGCCAGCAGTTTGGAAGGGGGCTGGGAGACCCAGTACTTC

V gene: TRBV27
J gene: TRBJ2-1
D gene: TRBD2
clone size: .
CDR3 protein: CASSSSGGLNEQFF
CDR3 DNA: TGTGCCAGCAGTTCGAGCGGGGGCCTCAATGAGCAGTTCTTC

V gene: TRBV27
J gene: TRBJ1-5
D gene: .
clone size: .
CDR3 protein: CASSLWPGQPQHF
CDR3 DNA: TGTGCCAGCAGTTTATGGCCTGGTCAGCCCCAGCATTTT

V gene: TRBV18
J gene: TRBJ2-6
D gene: TRBD1
clone size: medium-sized
CDR3 protein: CASSPGTGAGANVLTF
CDR3 DNA: TGTGCCAGCTCACCTGGGACAGGGGCTGGGGCCAACGTCCTGACTTTC

V gene: TRBV9
J gene: TRBJ1-1
D gene: TRBD1
clone size: once
CDR3 protein: CASSFSGGTEAFF
CDR3 DNA: TGTGCCAGCAGCTTCTCAGGGGGGACTGAAGCTTTCTTT

V gene: TRBV29-1
J gene: TRBJ2-1
D gene: TRBD2
clone size: .
CDR3 protein: CSVTVYGGAFYNEQFF
CDR3 DNA: TGCAGCGTAACGGTTTACGGGGGGGCCTTCTACAATGAGCAGTTCTTC

V gene: TRBV7-9
J gene: TRBJ1-1
D gene: TRBD1
clone size: .
CDR3 protein: CASSMDRLYTEAFF
CDR3 DNA: TGTGCCAGCAGCATGGACAGGTTGTACACTGAAGCTTTCTTT

V gene: TRBV10-3
J gene: TRBJ1-5
D gene: .
clone size: .
CDR3 protein: CAISVSWAADSNQPQHF
CDR3 DNA: TGTGCCATCAGTGTGTCATGGGCAGCAGATAGCAATCAGCCCCAGCATTTT

V gene: TRBV2
J gene: TRBJ2-2
D gene: .
clone size: .
CDR3 protein: CASSEMGRWELFF
CDR3 DNA: TGTGCCAGCAGTGAAATGGGGAGGTGGGAGCTGTTTTTT

V gene: TRBV5-1
J gene: TRBJ2-2
D gene: .
clone size: .
CDR3 protein: CASRSQGSAGELFF
CDR3 DNA: TGCGCCAGCAGGTCCCAGGGGTCTGCCGGGGAGCTGTTTTTT

V gene: TRBV10-3
J gene: TRBJ2-2
D gene: .
clone size: .
CDR3 protein: CAISDSDRIRGTGELFF
CDR3 DNA: TGTGCCATCAGTGATTCCGACAGAATAAGGGGCACCGGGGAGCTGTTTTTT

V gene: TRBV6-5
J gene: TRBJ1-2
D gene: .
clone size: .
CDR3 protein: CASSYSGTNYGYTF
CDR3 DNA: TGTGCCAGCAGTTACTCGGGCACAAACTATGGCTACACCTTC

V gene: TRBV5-6
J gene: TRBJ2-2
D gene: TRBD1
clone size: few
CDR3 protein: CASSRTGSFGELFF
CDR3 DNA: TGTGCCAGCAGCCGGACAGGGTCTTTCGGGGAGCTGTTTTTT

V gene: TRBV19
J gene: TRBJ1-6
D gene: .
clone size: .
CDR3 protein: CASSLKDSLNSPLHF
CDR3 DNA: TGTGCCAGTAGTCTCAAGGACAGCTTAAATTCACCCCTCCACTTT

V gene: TRBV27
J gene: TRBJ1-4
D gene: .
clone size: .
CDR3 protein: CASSLLGQGIREKLFF
CDR3 DNA: TGTGCCAGCAGTTTATTAGGGCAGGGGATACGCGAAAAACTGTTTTTT

V gene: TRBV12-5
J gene: TRBJ1-1
D gene: .
clone size: .
CDR3 protein: CASGLVSGGFTEAFF
CDR3 DNA: TGTGCTAGTGGTTTGGTATCCGGAGGGTTCACTGAAGCTTTCTTT

V gene: TRBV9
J gene: TRBJ1-2
D gene: .
clone size: few
CDR3 protein: CASSEGHHNYGYPF
CDR3 DNA: TGTGCCAGCAGCGAGGGACACCATAACTATGGCTACCCCTTC

V gene: TRBV5-1
J gene: TRBJ2-7
D gene: TRBD1
clone size: .
CDR3 protein: CASSFLDRGSGYEQYF
CDR3 DNA: TGCGCCAGCAGCTTTCTGGACAGGGGATCCGGATACGAGCAGTACTTC

V gene: TRBV10-3
J gene: TRBJ2-7
D gene: .
clone size: once
CDR3 protein: CAIESGSYEQYF
CDR3 DNA: TGTGCCATCGAGTCAGGTTCCTACGAGCAGTACTTC

V gene: TRBV19
J gene: TRBJ2-5
D gene: .
clone size: few
CDR3 protein: CASRGAGVETQYF
CDR3 DNA: TGTGCCAGTAGGGGTGCAGGGGTCGAGACCCAGTACTTC

V gene: TRBV30
J gene: TRBJ2-7
D gene: .
clone size: .
CDR3 protein: CAWSPNYEQYF
CDR3 DNA: TGTGCCTGGAGTCCAAACTACGAGCAGTACTTC

V gene: TRBV5-4
J gene: TRBJ2-3
D gene: TRBD2
clone size: .
CDR3 protein: CASSLAGGYTDTQYF
CDR3 DNA: TGTGCCAGCAGCTTAGCGGGGGGCTATACAGATACGCAGTATTTT

V gene: TRBV2
J gene: TRBJ2-5
D gene: .
clone size: .
CDR3 protein: CASNQGLVETQYF
CDR3 DNA: TGTGCCAGCAACCAGGGGCTGGTGGAGACCCAGTACTTC

V gene: TRBV6-1
J gene: TRBJ2-2
D gene: .
clone size: .
CDR3 protein: CASREGDTGELFF
CDR3 DNA: TGTGCCAGCAGAGAGGGAGACACCGGGGAGCTGTTTTTT

V gene: TRBV5-1
J gene: TRBJ1-5
D gene: .
clone size: .
CDR3 protein: CASSTGEGQPQHF
CDR3 DNA: TGCGCCAGCAGCACGGGAGAGGGGCAGCCCCAGCATTTT